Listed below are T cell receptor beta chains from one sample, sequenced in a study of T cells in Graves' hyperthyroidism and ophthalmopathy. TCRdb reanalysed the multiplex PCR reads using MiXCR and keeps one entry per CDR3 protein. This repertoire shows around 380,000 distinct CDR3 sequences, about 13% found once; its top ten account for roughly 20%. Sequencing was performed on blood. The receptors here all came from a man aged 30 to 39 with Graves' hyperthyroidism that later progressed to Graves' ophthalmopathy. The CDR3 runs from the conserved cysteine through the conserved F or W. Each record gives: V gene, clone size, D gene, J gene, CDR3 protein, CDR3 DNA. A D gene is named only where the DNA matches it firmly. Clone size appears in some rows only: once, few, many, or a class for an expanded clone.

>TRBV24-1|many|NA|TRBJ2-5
CATSDFSGVHHQETQYF
TGTGCCACCAGTGATTTCTCGGGCGTTCACCACCAAGAGACCCAGTACTTC
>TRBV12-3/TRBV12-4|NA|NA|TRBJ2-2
CASRGRNTGELFF
TGTGCCAGCAGGGGCAGAAACACCGGGGAGCTGTTTTTT
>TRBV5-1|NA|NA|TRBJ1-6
CASSLIEGSPLHF
TGCGCCAGCAGCTTGATTGAGGGCTCACCCCTCCACTTT
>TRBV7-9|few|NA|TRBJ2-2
CASSLRDTYTGELFF
TGTGCCAGCAGCCTGCGGGACACTTACACCGGGGAGCTGTTTTTT
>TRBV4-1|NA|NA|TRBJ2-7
CASSQDTFYEQYF
TGCGCCAGCAGCCAAGATACCTTCTACGAGCAGTACTTC
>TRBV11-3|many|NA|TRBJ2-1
CASSLEGWDEQFF
TGTGCCAGCAGCTTAGAGGGGTGGGATGAGCAGTTCTTC
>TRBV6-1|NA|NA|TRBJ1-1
CASMRGEIRTEAFF
TGTGCCAGCATGAGGGGGGAAATAAGGACTGAAGCTTTCTTT
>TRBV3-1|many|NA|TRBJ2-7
CASSQEGSAYEQYF
TGTGCCAGCAGCCAAGAGGGCAGTGCCTACGAGCAGTACTTC
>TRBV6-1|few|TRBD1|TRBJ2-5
CASSDPRDSVQETQYF
TGTGCCAGCAGTGATCCAAGGGACAGTGTGCAAGAGACCCAGTACTTC
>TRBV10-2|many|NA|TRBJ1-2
CASSESGGYTF
TGCGCCAGCAGTGAGTCGGGTGGCTACACCTTC
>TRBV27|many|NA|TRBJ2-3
CASSLSGLYTDTQYF
TGTGCCAGCAGTTTATCGGGCCTTTACACAGATACGCAGTATTTT
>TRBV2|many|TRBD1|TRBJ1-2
CASTVGQGNYGYTF
TGTGCCAGCACCGTCGGACAGGGCAACTATGGCTACACCTTC
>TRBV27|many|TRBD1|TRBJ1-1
CASSLRQGLINTEAFF
TGTGCCAGCAGCCTACGACAGGGTCTTATTAACACTGAAGCTTTCTTT
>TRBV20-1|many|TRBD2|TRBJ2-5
CSALTSGEETQYF
TGCAGTGCTTTGACTAGCGGGGAAGAGACCCAGTACTTC
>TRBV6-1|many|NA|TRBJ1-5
CASGPLNQPQHF
TGTGCCAGCGGTCCCCTGAATCAGCCCCAGCATTTT
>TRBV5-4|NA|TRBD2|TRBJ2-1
CASSPTSVLNEQFF
TGTGCCAGCAGCCCGACTAGCGTCCTCAATGAGCAGTTCTTC
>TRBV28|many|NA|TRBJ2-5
CASSLLAESIQETQYF
TGTGCCAGCAGTTTATTGGCAGAATCAATTCAAGAGACCCAGTACTTC
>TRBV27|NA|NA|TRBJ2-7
CASSFTGHNHYEQYF
TGTGCCAGCAGTTTTACCGGACATAACCACTACGAGCAGTACTTC
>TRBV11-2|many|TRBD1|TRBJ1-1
CASSLGPGGPEAFF
TGTGCCAGCAGCTTAGGGCCAGGGGGCCCTGAAGCTTTCTTT
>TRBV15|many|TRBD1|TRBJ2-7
CATSRDPWTGLSYEQYF
TGTGCCACCAGCAGAGATCCCTGGACAGGGCTCTCCTACGAGCAGTACTTC
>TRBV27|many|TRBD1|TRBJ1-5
CASMGQGNQPQHF
TGTGCCAGCATGGGACAGGGTAATCAGCCCCAGCATTTT
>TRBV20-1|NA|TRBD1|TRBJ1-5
CSARDVTGEIQPQHF
TGCAGTGCTAGAGATGTGACAGGGGAAATTCAGCCCCAGCATTTT
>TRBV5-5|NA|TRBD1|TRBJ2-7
CASNLDRGLYEQYF
TGTGCCAGCAACTTGGACAGGGGGCTCTACGAGCAGTACTTC
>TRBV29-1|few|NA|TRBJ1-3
CSVEGLSGNTIYF
TGCAGCGTTGAAGGCCTCTCTGGAAACACCATATATTTT
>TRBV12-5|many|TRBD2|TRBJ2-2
CASGVGTSFTGELFF
TGTGCTAGTGGTGTCGGGACTAGTTTCACCGGGGAGCTGTTTTTT
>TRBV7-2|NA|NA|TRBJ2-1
CASSWSAGNNEQFF
TGTGCCAGCAGCTGGTCGGCGGGGAACAATGAGCAGTTCTTC
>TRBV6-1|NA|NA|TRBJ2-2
CASSLSGSWGELFF
TGTGCCAGCAGCCTTAGCGGCTCGTGGGGGGAGCTGTTTTTT
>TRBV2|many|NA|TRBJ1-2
CASSEALTPGYTF
TGTGCCAGCAGTGAAGCGTTAACCCCTGGCTACACCTTC
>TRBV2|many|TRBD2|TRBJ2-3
CASSEIGLAGVADTQYF
TGTGCCAGCAGTGAAATTGGACTAGCGGGGGTCGCAGATACGCAGTATTTT
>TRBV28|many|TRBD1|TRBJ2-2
CASSSSGQGRTGELFF
TGTGCCAGCAGTTCCTCGGGACAGGGGAGAACCGGGGAGCTGTTTTTT
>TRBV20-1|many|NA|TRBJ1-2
CSATAGGYGYTF
TGCAGTGCCACGGCAGGAGGCTATGGCTACACCTTC
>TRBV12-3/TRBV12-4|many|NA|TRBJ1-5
CASSLSSLDAQHF
TGTGCCAGCAGTTTGAGCAGCCTTGACGCCCAGCATTTT
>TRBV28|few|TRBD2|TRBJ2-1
CASSSPGLAGKGSYNEQFF
TGTGCCAGCAGTTCCCCGGGACTAGCAGGTAAAGGCTCCTACAATGAGCAGTTCTTC
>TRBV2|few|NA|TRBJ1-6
CASNTRSPLHF
TGTGCCAGTAACACAAGATCACCCCTCCACTTT
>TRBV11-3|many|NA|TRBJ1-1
CASIPGATNTEAFF
TGTGCCAGCATCCCAGGGGCAACTAACACTGAAGCTTTCTTT
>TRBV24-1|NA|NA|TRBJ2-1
CATSDHHPSHSSYNEQFF
TGTGCCACCAGTGATCACCACCCCTCGCACAGCTCCTACAATGAGCAGTTCTTC
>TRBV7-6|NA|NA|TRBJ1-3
CASSLRDIFSGNTIYF
TGTGCCAGCAGCTTAAGGGACATCTTCTCTGGAAACACCATATATTTT
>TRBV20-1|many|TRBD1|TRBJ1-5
CSAWTGYSNQPQHF
TGCAGTGCTTGGACAGGATATAGCAATCAGCCCCAGCATTTT
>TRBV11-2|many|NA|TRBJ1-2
CASSLRSGNYGYTF
TGTGCCAGCAGCTTACGGTCCGGGAACTATGGCTACACCTTC
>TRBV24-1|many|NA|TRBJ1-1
CATSDFLGEAFF
TGTGCCACCAGTGATTTCCTGGGGGAGGCTTTCTTT
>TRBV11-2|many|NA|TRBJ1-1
CASRTDTYTEAFF
TGTGCCAGCAGAACGGACACTTACACTGAAGCTTTCTTT